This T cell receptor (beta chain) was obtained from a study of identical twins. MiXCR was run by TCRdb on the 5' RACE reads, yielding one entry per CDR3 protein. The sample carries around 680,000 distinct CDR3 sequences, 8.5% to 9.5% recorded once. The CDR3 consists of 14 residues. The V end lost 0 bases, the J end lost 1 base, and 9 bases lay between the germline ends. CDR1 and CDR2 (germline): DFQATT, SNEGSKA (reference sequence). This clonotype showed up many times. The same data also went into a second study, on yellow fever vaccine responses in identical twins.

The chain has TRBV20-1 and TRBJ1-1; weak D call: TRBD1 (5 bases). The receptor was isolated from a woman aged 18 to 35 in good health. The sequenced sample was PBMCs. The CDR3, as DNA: TGCAGTGCTAGAGATGGGGACGGGAACACTGAAGCTTTCTTT. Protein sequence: CSARDGDGNTEAFF.